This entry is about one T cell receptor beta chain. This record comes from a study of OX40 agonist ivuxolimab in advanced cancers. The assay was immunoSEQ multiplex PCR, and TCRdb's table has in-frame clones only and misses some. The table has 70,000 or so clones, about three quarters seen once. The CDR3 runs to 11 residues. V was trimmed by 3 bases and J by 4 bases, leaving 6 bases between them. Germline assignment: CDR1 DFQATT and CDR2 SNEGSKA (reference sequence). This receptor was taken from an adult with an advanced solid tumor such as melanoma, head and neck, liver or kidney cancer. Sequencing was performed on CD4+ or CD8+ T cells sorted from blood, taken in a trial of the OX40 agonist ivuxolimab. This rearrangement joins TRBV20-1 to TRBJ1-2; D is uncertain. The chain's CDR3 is CSASSSYGYTF. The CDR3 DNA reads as TGCAGTGCTAGTAGCAGCTATGGCTACACCTTC.